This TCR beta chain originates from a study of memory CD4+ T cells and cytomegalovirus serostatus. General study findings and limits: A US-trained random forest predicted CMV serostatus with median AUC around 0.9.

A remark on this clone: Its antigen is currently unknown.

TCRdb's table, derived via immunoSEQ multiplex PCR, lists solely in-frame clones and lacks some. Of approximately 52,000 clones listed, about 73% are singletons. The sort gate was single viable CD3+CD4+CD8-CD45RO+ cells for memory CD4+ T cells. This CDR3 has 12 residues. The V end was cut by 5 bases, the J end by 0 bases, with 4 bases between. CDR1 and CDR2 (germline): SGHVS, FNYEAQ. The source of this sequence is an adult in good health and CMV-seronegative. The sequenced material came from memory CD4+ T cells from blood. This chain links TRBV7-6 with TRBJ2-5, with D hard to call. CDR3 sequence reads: CASSPNQETQYF. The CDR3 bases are TGTGCCAGCAGCCCAAACCAAGAGACCCAGTACTTC.